These 25 T cell receptor beta chains originate from one sample sequenced in a study of shared clonotypes between healthy human individuals. Produced via immunoSEQ multiplex PCR; TCRdb's table is partial and in-frame only. In the table there are under 200,000 clones, over 80% of which are singletons. Sequencing was carried out using naive CD4+ T cells sorted from blood. Specified subset: CD45RA+ positively selected. The receptors originated from a woman in her thirties in good health.

The chain has TRBV28 and TRBJ1-4, with TRBD1 matching 11 bases. V was clipped by 5 bases and J by 0 bases; unmatched bases: 11. This CDR3 contains 19 residues. Germline V gene sequence: CDR1 MDHEN, CDR2 SYDVKM. In DNA, the CDR3 is TGTGCCAGCAGTCAACTCGGGACAGGGGGATTTGCAACTAATGAAAAACTGTTTTTT. It specifies CASSQLGTGGFATNEKLFF. The full variable domain, its missing parts supplied by reference TRBV28 and TRBJ1-4, is DVKVTQSSRYLVKRTGEKVFLECVQDMDHENMFWYRQDPGLGLRLIYFSYDVKMKEKGDIPEGYSVSREKKERFSLILESASTNQTSMYLCASSQLGTGGFATNEKLFFGSGTQLSVL.

The V and J genes are TRBV6-5 and TRBJ1-6, with TRBD1 as a possible D gene (5 bases). The germline V gene encodes CDR1 MNHEY and CDR2 SVGAGI. V was pared by 0 bases and J by 10 bases, with 16 bases between. The CDR3 is made up of 16 amino acids. The CDR3 region is CASSYSISPGQSPLHF. As DNA, the CDR3 is TGTGCCAGCAGTTACTCGATATCTCCGGGGCAGTCACCCCTCCACTTT.

The gene calls are TRBV5-1 and TRBJ1-4, with 8 bases aligning to TRBD1. The CDR3 totals 14 residues. V lost 5 bases and J lost 4; bases outside the gene matches: 4. Germline loops: CDR1 SGHRS, CDR2 YFSETQ. CDR3 region: CASRPGQGNEKLFF. In DNA form, the CDR3 reads TGCGCCAGCAGACCTGGACAGGGTAATGAAAAACTGTTTTTT.

The sample holds one count of this clone. The chain uses TRBV28 and TRBJ2-1, with TRBD2 matching 14 bases. This CDR3 has 16 amino acids. Germline V gene data show CDR1 as MDHEN and CDR2 as SYDVKM. The ends lost 6 bases at V and 9 bases at J; junction bases unmatched: 10. CDR3 amino acids: CASRRAGTSGRSEQFF. CDR3 sequence (DNA): TGTGCCAGCAGAAGAGCCGGGACTAGCGGGAGAAGTGAGCAGTTCTTC.

The chain is built from TRBV25-1 and TRBJ1-3; D ambiguous. CDR1 and CDR2 (germline): MGHDK, SYGVNS. Trimming took off 1 base at V and 0 bases at J, with 4 bases between the two ends. The CDR3 is made up of 14 amino acids. The CDR3 sequence: CASSEWSSGNTIYF. The DNA for the CDR3 is TGTGCCAGCAGTGAATGGAGCTCTGGAAACACCATATATTTT.

The chain uses TRBV5-6 and TRBJ2-7; TRBD1 matches 7 bases. Germline V gene lookup returns CDR1 SGHDT and CDR2 YYEEEE. V lost 4 bases and J lost 0; bases outside the gene matches: 7. The CDR3 has 15 amino acids. The CDR3: CASSHRDSYSYEQYF. The CDR3 nucleotides read TGTGCCAGCAGCCACCGGGACAGTTACTCCTACGAGCAGTACTTC.

This chain connects TRBV5-1 to TRBJ1-2; D is perhaps TRBD1 (6 bases). Germline CDR1 and CDR2: SGHRS and YFSETQ. The CDR3 consists of 18 residues. Trimming removed 4 bases at V and 4 bases at J, with 26 bases between. In DNA form, the CDR3 reads TGCGCCAGCAGCCCCACCCCACCAACAGGGTACTCACTCTATGGCTACACCTTC. It translates to CASSPTPPTGYSLYGYTF.

The V gene is TRBV28, the J gene TRBJ2-7; 8 bases are shared with TRBD1. CDR3 length equals 14 residues. J gave up 2 bases and V 2 bases, and 2 bases lay outside the gene matches. The germline CDR1 and CDR2 sequences are MDHEN and SYDVKM. This CDR3 is CASSLQGAAYEQYF. The CDR3 coding sequence is TGTGCCAGCAGTTTACAGGGGGCGGCCTACGAGCAGTACTTC.

As concerns this clone: Different DNA sequences within this sample yield the same CDR3. The CDR3 DNA reads as TGTGCCAGCTCACCGGGGTCTGGAAACACCATATATTTT. Amino acid sequence: CASSPGSGNTIYF. The V and J genes are TRBV18 and TRBJ1-3, with D unclear. V dropped 3 bases and J dropped 1 base, with 4 bases sitting between them. CDR1 is KGHSH, CDR2 LQKENI, per germline. The CDR3 is 13 amino acids.

The gene calls are TRBV2 and TRBJ2-5; TRBD2 matches at 12 bases. The J call is uncertain, as TRBJ2-7 better fits the DNA end. CDR1 SNHLY and CDR2 FYNNEI come from the germline V gene. The length of the CDR3 is 14 residues. In DNA, the CDR3 is TGTGCCAGCAGTATCGGACTAGCGGGATCCGAGCAGTACTTC. It translates to CASSIGLAGSEQYF.

The chain uses TRBV2 and TRBJ2-1; D gene ambiguous. The CDR3 length is 14 residues. Between the trimmed V and J ends, which lost 8 bases and 2 bases, there was a span of 13 bases. Germline V gene data show CDR1 as SNHLY and CDR2 as FYNNEI. This CDR3 reads CASGAAPPYNEQFF. The CDR3 coding sequence is TGTGCCAGCGGTGCGGCCCCCCCCTACAATGAGCAGTTCTTC. Filled out from reference TRBV2 and TRBJ2-1, the complete variable domain reads EPEVTQTPSHQVTQMGQEVILRCVPISNHLYFYWYRQILGQKVEFLVSFYNNEISEKSEIFDDQFSVERPDGSNFTLKIRSTKLEDSAMYFCASGAAPPYNEQFFGPGTRLTVL.

V usage is TRBV5-4 and J usage is TRBJ1-2; the D is unclear. The CDR3 contains 14 residues. Germline assignment: CDR1 SGHNT and CDR2 YYREEE (reference sequence). V dropped 0 bases and J dropped 8 bases, with 14 bases sitting between them. Here the CDR3 DNA reads TGTGCCAGCAGCTTGGCCGAACCCTGGGGAGGCTACACCTTC. The encoded protein is CASSLAEPWGGYTF.

This rearrangement joins TRBV18 to TRBJ2-6, with 7 bases identical to TRBD1. CDR1 and CDR2 (germline): KGHSH, LQKENI. CDR3 length equals 16 residues. V shed 4 bases, J shed 2 bases, and the junction held 5 bases outside the gene matches. The CDR3 DNA reads TGTGCCAGCTCACAAGAAGACAGGGCTGGGGCCAACGTCCTGACTTTC. This translates into CASSQEDRAGANVLTF. Together with reference TRBV18 and TRBJ2-6, the CDR3 gives the full variable domain: NAGVMQNPRHLVRRRGQEARLRCSPMKGHSHVYWYRQLPEEGLKFMVYLQKENIIDESGMPKERFSAEFPKEGPSILRIQQVVRGDSAAYFCASSQEDRAGANVLTFGAGSRLTVL.

The V gene is TRBV28, the J gene TRBJ2-5, with 7 nucleotides matching TRBD2. The CDR3 has 16 amino acids. Losses at the gene ends were 6 bases for V and 1 base for J; bases not matched to a gene: 11. Germline V CDR1 and CDR2: MDHEN, SYDVKM. The CDR3: CASRRRGGMVQETQYF. In nucleotides, the CDR3 is TGTGCCAGCAGACGCCGCGGGGGAATGGTCCAAGAGACCCAGTACTTC.

To note about this clone: The sample has other DNA sequences that encode this CDR3 too. The CDR3 coding sequence is TGTGCCAGCAGTTTTAGCGGGAGGACATACGAGCAGTACTTC. Amino acids: CASSFSGRTYEQYF. J is TRBJ2-7 and V is TRBV28; 10 bases are shared with TRBD2. Trimming took 3 bases from V and 4 from J; bases not matched to a gene: 3. Germline CDR1 is MDHEN and CDR2 is SYDVKM. The CDR3 is made up of 14 amino acids.

The rearrangement links TRBV27 to TRBJ2-7; D gene unclear. V shed 6 bases and J shed 0 bases, with 15 bases lying between them. Germline assignment: CDR1 MNHEY and CDR2 SMNVEV (reference sequence). CDR3 length equals 15 residues. CDR3 protein: CASRGERRSSYEQYF. As DNA, the CDR3 is TGTGCCAGCAGAGGCGAACGGCGGAGCTCCTACGAGCAGTACTTC.

This clone was observed once. The chain joins TRBV7-9 to TRBJ1-6; tentative D call: TRBD1 (5 bases). With 4 bases removed from V and 10 bases from J, the gap between germline ends came to 11 bases. CDR3 length: 13 amino acids. CDR1 is SEHNR and CDR2 is FQNEAQ in the germline V gene (reference sequence). The CDR3 DNA is TGTGCCAGCAGCTCAGGGTTCGGATCACCCCTCCACTTT. This codes for CASSSGFGSPLHF.

This chain links TRBV4-1 with TRBJ2-2, with a possible D match to TRBD2 (5 bases). In germline, CDR1 is MGHRA, CDR2 YSYEKL. This CDR3 has 18 residues. V gave up 0 bases and J gave up 0 bases, with 14 bases separating them. CDR3 region: CASSQDRSGVSNTGELFF. The CDR3 nucleotides are TGCGCCAGCAGCCAAGATCGAAGCGGCGTTTCGAACACCGGGGAGCTGTTTTTT.

V gene TRBV18 combines with J gene TRBJ1-5; D unresolved. Germline V gene sequence: CDR1 KGHSH, CDR2 LQKENI. This CDR3 spans 17 amino acids. The V end was cut by 1 base, the J end by 5 bases, with 18 bases between. The CDR3 DNA sequence: TGTGCCAGCTCACCACAAGGTCGGTTATACGGGGATCAGCCCCAGCATTTT. This sequence encodes CASSPQGRLYGDQPQHF.

The gene calls are TRBV5-1 and TRBJ1-5, with a weak D call TRBD1 (5 bases). Trimming pared 2 bases from V and 1 base from J, leaving 10 bases between. CDR3 length: 15 amino acids. From germline, CDR1 is SGHRS and CDR2 YFSETQ. CDR3 in DNA: TGCGCCAGCAGCTTAACCTGGGACAGCAATCAGCCCCAGCATTTT. Translating it yields CASSLTWDSNQPQHF. Drawing the rest from reference TRBV5-1 and TRBJ1-5, the complete variable domain is KAGVTQTPRYLIKTRGQQVTLSCSPISGHRSVSWYQQTPGQGLQFLFEYFSETQRNKGNFPGRFSGRQFSNSRSEMNVSTLELGDSALYLCASSLTWDSNQPQHFGDGTRLSIL.

This sequence joins TRBV18 and TRBJ1-3; no clear D. Germline V lookup: CDR1 KGHSH, CDR2 LQKENI. Trimming stripped 2 bases from V and 5 bases from J, with 19 bases between. This CDR3 is 17 amino acids long. The CDR3 coding sequence is TGTGCCAGCTCACCATCTTCGTTCTTCAGGCTCAGAAACACCATATATTTT. This sequence encodes CASSPSSFFRLRNTIYF.

The CDR3 spells CASSQVRTNTYEQYF. The CDR3, as DNA: TGTGCCAGCAGCCAAGTAAGGACAAATACCTACGAGCAGTACTTC. This chain links TRBV7-8 with TRBJ2-5, with D perhaps TRBD1 (5 bases). The end of the DNA is better explained by TRBJ2-7, so the J call may be wrong. The CDR3 extends over 15 amino acids. Germline V gene data show CDR1 as SGHVS and CDR2 as FQNEAQ.

This clone was found a few times. In nucleotides, the CDR3 is TGCGCCAGCAGTTCCGACAGGTCCTACGAGCAGTACTTC. It codes for CASSSDRSYEQYF. The chain uses TRBV5-1 and TRBJ2-7, with D tentatively TRBD1 (6 bases). Germline V gives CDR1 SGHRS, CDR2 YFSETQ. V was shortened by 5 bases and J by 1 base, with 10 bases between the two germline ends. This CDR3 has 13 residues. The full variable domain, with the rest looked up from reference TRBV5-1 and TRBJ2-7, is KAGVTQTPRYLIKTRGQQVTLSCSPISGHRSVSWYQQTPGQGLQFLFEYFSETQRNKGNFPGRFSGRQFSNSRSEMNVSTLELGDSALYLCASSSDRSYEQYFGPGTRLTVT.

The rearrangement uses TRBV5-1 and TRBJ2-7; D assignment may be TRBD1 or TRBD2 (5 bases each). V was shortened by 3 bases and J by 4 bases, with 17 bases between the two germline ends. This CDR3 is built from 15 residues. Looked up from germline, CDR1 is SGHRS and CDR2 is YFSETQ. The CDR3, as DNA: TGCGCCAGCAGCTCCACTACGGGGCGAAATTACGAGCAGTACTTC. Protein sequence: CASSSTTGRNYEQYF.

This chain links TRBV5-5 with TRBJ1-1; D call uncertain. The CDR3 has 16 amino acids. V was cut by 1 base and J by 0 bases, with 13 bases left in between. Germline V CDR1 and CDR2: SGHKS, YYEKEE (reference sequence). Here the CDR3 reads CASSLRRFPLNTEAFF. CDR3 in DNA: TGTGCCAGCAGCTTGAGAAGATTTCCTCTGAACACTGAAGCTTTCTTT.